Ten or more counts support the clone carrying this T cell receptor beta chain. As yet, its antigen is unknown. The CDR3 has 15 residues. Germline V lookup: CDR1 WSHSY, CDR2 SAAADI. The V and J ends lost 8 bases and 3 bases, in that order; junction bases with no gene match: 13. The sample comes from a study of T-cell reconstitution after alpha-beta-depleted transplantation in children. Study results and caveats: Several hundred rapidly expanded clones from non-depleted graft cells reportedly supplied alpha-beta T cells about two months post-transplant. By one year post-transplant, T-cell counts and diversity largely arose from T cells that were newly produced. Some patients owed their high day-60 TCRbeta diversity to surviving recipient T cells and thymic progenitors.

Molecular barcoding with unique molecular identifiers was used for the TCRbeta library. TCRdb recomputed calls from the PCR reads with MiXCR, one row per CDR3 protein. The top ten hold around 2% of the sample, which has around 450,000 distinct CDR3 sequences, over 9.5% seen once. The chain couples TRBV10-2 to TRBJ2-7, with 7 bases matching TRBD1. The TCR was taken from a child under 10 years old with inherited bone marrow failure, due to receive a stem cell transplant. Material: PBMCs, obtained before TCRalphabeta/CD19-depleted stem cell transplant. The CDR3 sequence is CASHLGQARGYEQYF. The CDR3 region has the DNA TGCGCCAGCCATTTAGGACAGGCGAGGGGCTACGAGCAGTACTTC.